This T cell receptor (beta chain) was recorded in a study of T-cell reconstitution after alpha-beta-depleted transplantation in children. Unique molecular identifiers tagged the TCRbeta library. In TCRdb, the PCR reads were re-called with MiXCR into one record per CDR3 protein. Here the sample spans approximately 590,000 distinct CDR3 sequences, 10% to 13% being singletons. This clonotype was counted many times. The ends were cut back, 5 bases at V and 9 bases at J, with 17 bases in the middle. Per the germline V gene, CDR1 is SGHTA and CDR2 is FQGNSA. The CDR3 has 14 residues. The TCR originated in a human donor who donated a stem cell graft to a child with acute myeloid leukemia. V is TRBV7-2 and J is TRBJ2-1, with D perhaps given as TRBD1 or TRBD2 (5 bases each). The specimen was PBMCs from the stem cell graft donor, collected from the stem cell graft. The CDR3 spells CASSAGGLGVEQFF. The CDR3 nucleotides read TGTGCCAGCAGCGCAGGCGGGCTGGGGGTTGAGCAGTTCTTC.